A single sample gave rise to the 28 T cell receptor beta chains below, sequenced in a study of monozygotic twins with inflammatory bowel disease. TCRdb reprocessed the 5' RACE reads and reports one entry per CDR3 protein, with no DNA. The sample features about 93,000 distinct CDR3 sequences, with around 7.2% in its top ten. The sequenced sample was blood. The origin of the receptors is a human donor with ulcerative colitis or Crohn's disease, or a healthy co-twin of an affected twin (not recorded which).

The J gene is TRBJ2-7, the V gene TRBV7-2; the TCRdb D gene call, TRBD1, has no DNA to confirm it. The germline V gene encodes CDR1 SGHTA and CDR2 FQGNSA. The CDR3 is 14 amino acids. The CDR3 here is CASSLGGPLNEQYF.

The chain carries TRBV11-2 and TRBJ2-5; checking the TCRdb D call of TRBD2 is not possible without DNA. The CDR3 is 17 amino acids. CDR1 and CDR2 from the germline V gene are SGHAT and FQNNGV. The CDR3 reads CASSLSPGLAGTTTQYF.

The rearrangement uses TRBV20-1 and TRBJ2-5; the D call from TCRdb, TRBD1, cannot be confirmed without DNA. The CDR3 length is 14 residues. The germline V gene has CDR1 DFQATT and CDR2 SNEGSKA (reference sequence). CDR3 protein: CSATSGGGRETQYF.

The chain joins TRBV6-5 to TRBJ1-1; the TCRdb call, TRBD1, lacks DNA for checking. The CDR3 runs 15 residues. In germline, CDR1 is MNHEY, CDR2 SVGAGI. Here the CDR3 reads CASSYAQGAIKKAFF.

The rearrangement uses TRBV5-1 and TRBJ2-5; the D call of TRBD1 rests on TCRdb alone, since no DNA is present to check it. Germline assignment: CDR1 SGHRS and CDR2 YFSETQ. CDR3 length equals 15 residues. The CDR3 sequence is CASSLARQGQETQYF.

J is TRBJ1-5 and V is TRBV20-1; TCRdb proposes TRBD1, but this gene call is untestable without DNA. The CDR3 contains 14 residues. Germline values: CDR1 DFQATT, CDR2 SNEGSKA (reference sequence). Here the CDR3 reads CSAEPGRGDQPQHF.

The CDR3 is CASSLIGTGRLAGAGQTYNEQFF. The V call is TRBV7-3, the J call TRBJ2-1; without DNA, the TCRdb call of TRBD1 cannot be checked. This CDR3 comprises 23 residues. The germline CDR1 and CDR2 sequences are SGHTA and FQGTGA.

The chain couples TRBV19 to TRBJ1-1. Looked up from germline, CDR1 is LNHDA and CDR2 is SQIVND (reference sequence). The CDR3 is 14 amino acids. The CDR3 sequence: CASSMRAGSTEAFF.

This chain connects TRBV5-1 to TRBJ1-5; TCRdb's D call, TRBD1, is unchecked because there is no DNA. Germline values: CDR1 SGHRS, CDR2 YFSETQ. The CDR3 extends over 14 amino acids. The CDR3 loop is CASSSGDSNQPQHF.

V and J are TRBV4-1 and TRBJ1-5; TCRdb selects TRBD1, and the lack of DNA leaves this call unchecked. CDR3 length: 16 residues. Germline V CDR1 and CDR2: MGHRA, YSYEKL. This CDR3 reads CASSHRRQDQYQPQHF.

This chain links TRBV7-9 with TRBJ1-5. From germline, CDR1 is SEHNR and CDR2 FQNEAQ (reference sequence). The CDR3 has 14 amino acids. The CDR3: CASSLTGSNQPQHF.

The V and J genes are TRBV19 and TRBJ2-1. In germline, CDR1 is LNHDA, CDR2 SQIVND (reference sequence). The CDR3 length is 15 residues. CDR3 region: CASSNLASSYNEQFF.

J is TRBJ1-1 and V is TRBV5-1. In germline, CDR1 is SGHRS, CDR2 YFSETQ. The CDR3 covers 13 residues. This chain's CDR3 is CASRPTGTFGAFF.

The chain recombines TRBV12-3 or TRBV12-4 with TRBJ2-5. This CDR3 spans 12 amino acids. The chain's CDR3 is CASSLARTTQYF.

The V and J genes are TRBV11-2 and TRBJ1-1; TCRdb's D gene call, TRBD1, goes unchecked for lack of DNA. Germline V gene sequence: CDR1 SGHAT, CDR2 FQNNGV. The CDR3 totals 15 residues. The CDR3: CASSVHTGGNTEAFF.

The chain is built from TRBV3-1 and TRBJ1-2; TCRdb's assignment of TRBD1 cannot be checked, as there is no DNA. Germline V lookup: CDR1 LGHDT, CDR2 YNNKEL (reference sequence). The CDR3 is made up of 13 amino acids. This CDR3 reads CASSQAPGRFYTF. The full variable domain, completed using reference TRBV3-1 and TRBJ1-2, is DTAVSQTPKYLVTQMGNDKSIKCEQNLGHDTMYWYKQDSKKFLKIMFSYNNKELIINETVPNRFSPKSPDKAHLNLHINSLELGDSAVYFCASSQAPGRFYTFGSGTRLTVV.

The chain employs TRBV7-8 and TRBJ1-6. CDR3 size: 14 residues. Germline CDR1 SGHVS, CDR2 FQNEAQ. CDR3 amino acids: CASSFELSASPLHF.

This chain's CDR3 is CASTWGETLYGYTF. The chain is built from TRBV6-6 and TRBJ1-2; TCRdb's D call, TRBD1, is unchecked because there is no DNA. CDR1 is MNHNY, CDR2 SVGAGI, per germline (reference sequence). The CDR3 consists of 14 residues.

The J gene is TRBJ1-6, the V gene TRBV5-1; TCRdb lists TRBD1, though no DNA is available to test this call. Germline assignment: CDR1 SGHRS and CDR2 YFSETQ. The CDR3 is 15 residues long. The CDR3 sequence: CASSLGGQGNSPLHF.

CDR3 residues: CASSPDLTQGYTF. V and J are TRBV18 and TRBJ1-2. This CDR3 is built from 13 residues. CDR1 and CDR2 (germline): KGHSH, LQKENI. The full variable domain, in which reference TRBV18 and TRBJ1-2 provide the parts outside the CDR3, is NAGVMQNPRHLVRRRGQEARLRCSPMKGHSHVYWYRQLPEEGLKFMVYLQKENIIDESGMPKERFSAEFPKEGPSILRIQQVVRGDSAAYFCASSPDLTQGYTFGSGTRLTVV.

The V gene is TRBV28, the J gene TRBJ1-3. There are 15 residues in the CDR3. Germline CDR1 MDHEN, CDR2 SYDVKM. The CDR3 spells CASSRGQGSGNTIYF.

CDR3 sequence: CSARGRGGGYSPLHF. The genes are TRBV20-1 and TRBJ1-6; the D call from TCRdb, TRBD1, cannot be confirmed without DNA. CDR3 length: 15 amino acids. Per germline, CDR1 DFQATT and CDR2 SNEGSKA (reference sequence).

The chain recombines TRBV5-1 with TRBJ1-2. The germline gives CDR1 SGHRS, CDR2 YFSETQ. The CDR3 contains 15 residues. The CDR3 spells CASSPDRRVLRGYTF.

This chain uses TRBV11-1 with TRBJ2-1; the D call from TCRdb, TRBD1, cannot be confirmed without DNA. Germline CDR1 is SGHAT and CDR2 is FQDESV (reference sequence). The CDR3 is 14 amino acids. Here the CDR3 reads CASSQRNTGNEQFF.

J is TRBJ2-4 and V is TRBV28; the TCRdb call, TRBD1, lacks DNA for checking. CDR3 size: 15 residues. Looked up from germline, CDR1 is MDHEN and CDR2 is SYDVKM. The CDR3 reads CASSSPGVAKNIQYF.

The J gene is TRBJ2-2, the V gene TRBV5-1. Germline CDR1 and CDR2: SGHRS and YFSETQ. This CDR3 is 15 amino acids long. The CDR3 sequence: CASSWDRVETGELFF.

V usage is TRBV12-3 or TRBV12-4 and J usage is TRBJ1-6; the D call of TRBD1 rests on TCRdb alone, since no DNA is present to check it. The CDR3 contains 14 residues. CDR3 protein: CASSPTGGNSPLHF.

The CDR3 here is CASSYPPTGLGGIAFF. The chain employs TRBV6-2 or TRBV6-3 and TRBJ1-1; TCRdb designates TRBD1, a call that cannot be tested without DNA. The CDR3 runs 16 residues. CDR1 is MNHEY, CDR2 SVGEGT, per germline.